These T cell receptor beta chains were read from a single sample in a study of vaccination and CD4 T cells after COVID-19. No antigen has been assigned to these receptors. Each CDR3 protein is one row after TCRdb ran MiXCR on the PCR reads. This sample yields just under 20,000 distinct CDR3 sequences, of which 48% are seen a single time; nearly 2.5% belongs to the top ten. The sequences come from CD4+ T cells from blood, cultured in vitro, collected after SARS-CoV-2 vaccination. The receptors were sampled from a human donor who had recovered from COVID-19. The CDR3 runs from the conserved cysteine through the conserved F or W. The D gene is left open where the match is weak. The size entry is marked missing in some rows and otherwise reads once, few, many or a size class.

abundance	d_gene	v_gene	j_gene	CDR3aa
once	.	TRBV9	TRBJ2-7	CASSARPASSYEQYF
.	.	TRBV29-1	TRBJ2-7	CSVRLGQPYEQYF
.	.	TRBV6-1	TRBJ1-5	CASSDLGGRAQHF
.	.	TRBV19	TRBJ1-2	CASTFSGGHQDGYTF
.	TRBD2	TRBV20-1	TRBJ2-5	CSARDPGLAVETQYF
few	.	TRBV6-1	TRBJ2-5	CASSEGARQTQYF
few	TRBD2	TRBV7-6	TRBJ2-7	CASSLETSGSYEQYF
.	.	TRBV10-3	TRBJ1-1	CAISDDAGYHTEAFF
few	.	TRBV27	TRBJ2-3	CASTTPDTDTQYF
few	TRBD2	TRBV20-1	TRBJ2-2	CSARSSGRGYTGELFF
few	TRBD1	TRBV20-1	TRBJ2-3	CSARGQGADTQYF
.	TRBD2	TRBV20-1	TRBJ2-5	CSAFNPGLAGGKAQYF
.	TRBD1	TRBV11-3	TRBJ2-7	CASSYRGQGVWEQYF